This T cell receptor beta chain stems from a study of early T cells in non-severe SARS-CoV-2 infection. Germline CDR1 is SGHDN and CDR2 is FVKESK. The CDR3 totals 15 residues. The V gene end was trimmed by 4 bases and the J gene end by 5 bases; junction bases not matched to a gene: 7. Individual cDNA molecules were tagged with unique molecular identifiers. One entry per CDR3 protein results from TCRdb running MiXCR on the 5' RACE reads. The data contain 65,000 to 95,000 distinct CDR3 sequences, roughly 5.3% of them singletons. The clonotype was recovered from an adult who was a healthcare worker with PCR-confirmed SARS-CoV-2 infection or an uninfected control (not recorded which). The source material was whole blood, sampled at baseline. The V call is TRBV14, the J call TRBJ1-2; TRBD1 agrees at 10 bases. This chain's CDR3 is CASSRTGQGRYGYTF. CDR3 coding DNA: TGTGCCAGCAGCCGGACGGGACAGGGGCGGTATGGCTACACCTTC.